Included here is one T cell receptor beta chain sequence, with context. The target antigen is unknown. The germline V and J ends were trimmed by 8 bases and 5 bases, with 18 bases remaining between them. CDR1 and CDR2 (germline): SEHNR, FQNEAQ (reference sequence). This CDR3 region has 14 residues. The CDR3 regions of TCR beta were amplified from RNA transcripts. The study used the HTBI primer set for a first-round RT-PCR of the TCR CDR3. MiXCR, applied by TCRdb to the multiplex PCR reads, yields one record per CDR3 protein. This table holds hundreds of thousands of distinct CDR3 sequences, approximately 40% found once. These data are taken from a study of T cells in Graves' hyperthyroidism and ophthalmopathy. Study summary: The initial diagnosis was the point when peripheral blood was collected, ahead of any treatment.

No ophthalmopathy progression within 18 months constituted stable Graves' hyperthyroidism. Not enrolled were patients with uncontrolled infection, other autoimmune disease, pregnancy or lactation. Points from the study as a whole: Onset of ophthalmopathy came a median roughly 6.4 months after the model predicted it.

The clonotype was recovered from a man aged 18 to 35 with Graves' hyperthyroidism. Sequencing used blood. The chain employs TRBV7-9 and TRBJ1-1; D is possibly TRBD1 (5 bases). The CDR3 reads CASVEAGRRTEAFF. The CDR3 DNA follows: TGTGCCAGCGTAGAGGCAGGGCGGCGAACTGAAGCTTTCTTT.